This T cell receptor beta chain was identified during a study of spatial heterogeneity in lung cancer. Study observations and caveats: Ubiquitous expanded tumor TCRs showed up in blood more at resection than follow-up.

The library protocol tagged each TCR cDNA with a unique molecular identifier. One entry per CDR3 protein results from TCRdb running MiXCR on the 5' RACE reads. The table shows 55,000 to 70,000 distinct CDR3 sequences, with under 7.5% occurring only once. Per germline, CDR1 SGHAT and CDR2 FQNNGV. Deletions cut 5 bases from V and 0 bases from J, with 17 bases between. This CDR3 has 17 residues. Time point meaning: sample taken at primary tumor resection. Sequencing was performed on whole RNA extracted from tumor and nontumor lung tissue, or from frozen PBMC, and the material was left unsorted. Turning to this clonotype: Its specificity is unknown. With a much larger clone just one base away, this may be a read error.

The clonotype comes from a female donor with early-stage non-small cell lung cancer. The chain combines TRBV11-2 with TRBJ2-1; tentative D call: TRBD2 (6 bases). Here the sequenced sample was PBMCs, taken at surgery. CDR3 loop: CASSPSGLLGSYNEQFF. CDR3 coding DNA: TGTGCCAGCAGCCCCTCGGGACTCCTGGGCTCCTACAATGAGCAGTTCTTC.